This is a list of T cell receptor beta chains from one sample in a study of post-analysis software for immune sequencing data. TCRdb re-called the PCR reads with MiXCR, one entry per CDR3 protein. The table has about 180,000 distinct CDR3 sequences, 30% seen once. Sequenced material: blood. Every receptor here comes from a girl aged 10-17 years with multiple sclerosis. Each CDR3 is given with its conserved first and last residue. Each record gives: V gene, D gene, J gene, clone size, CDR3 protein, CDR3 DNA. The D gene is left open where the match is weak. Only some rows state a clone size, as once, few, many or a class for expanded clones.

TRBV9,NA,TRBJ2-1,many,CASSVALTWDNEQFF,TGTGCCAGCAGCGTAGCGCTAACATGGGACAATGAGCAGTTCTTC
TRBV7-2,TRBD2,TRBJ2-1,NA,CASSPGTRVYEQFF,TGTGCCAGCAGCCCCGGGACTAGGGTTTATGAGCAGTTCTTC
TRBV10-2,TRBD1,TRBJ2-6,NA,CASSDRGSSGANVLTF,TGCGCCAGCAGCGACAGGGGTAGCTCTGGGGCCAACGTCCTGACTTTC
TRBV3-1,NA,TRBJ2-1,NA,CASSPPLTGTIVHNEQFF,TGTGCCAGCAGCCCCCCCCTTACGGGGACCATCGTTCACAATGAGCAGTTCTTC
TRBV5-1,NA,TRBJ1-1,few,CASSRRFQGDTEAFF,TGCGCCAGCAGCAGACGCTTCCAAGGGGACACTGAAGCTTTCTTT
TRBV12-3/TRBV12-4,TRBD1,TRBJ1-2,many,CASTTDRAYGYTF,TGTGCCAGCACCACCGACAGGGCATATGGCTACACCTTC
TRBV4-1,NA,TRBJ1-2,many,CASSQELLLGQTHGYTF,TGCGCCAGCAGCCAAGAATTACTTCTTGGGCAGACCCATGGCTACACCTTC
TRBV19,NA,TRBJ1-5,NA,CASGLQGAYSNQPQHF,TGTGCCAGTGGACTACAGGGAGCCTATAGCAATCAGCCCCAGCATTTT
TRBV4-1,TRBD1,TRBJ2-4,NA,CASSRSGGSKNIQYF,TGCGCCAGCAGCCGCTCAGGGGGATCCAAAAACATTCAGTACTTC
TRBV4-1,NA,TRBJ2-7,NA,CASSPGESGAYEQYF,TGCGCCAGCAGCCCCGGTGAAAGCGGAGCCTACGAGCAGTACTTC
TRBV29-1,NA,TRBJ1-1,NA,CSVESTNTEAFF,TGCAGCGTTGAGTCGACAAACACTGAAGCTTTCTTT